Below are 21 T cell receptor beta chains sequenced from a single sample in a study of blood T cell repertoires in COVID-19. Clones were read by immunoSEQ multiplex PCR, and TCRdb kept only the in-frame ones, dropping some. The table has roughly 220,000 clones, 85% to 90% seen once. Sequences were obtained from PBMCs or T cells enriched from blood (not recorded which). These receptors were collected from a woman aged 45-65 years with acute COVID-19.

This chain links TRBV18 with TRBJ1-3; maybe TRBD1 (6 bases). Looked up from germline, CDR1 is KGHSH and CDR2 is LQKENI. Trimming left V 4 bases short and J 2 bases short, with 15 bases between. The CDR3 spans 16 residues. The CDR3 protein is CASSQQGLPAGNTIYF. The CDR3, as DNA: TGTGCCAGCTCACAACAGGGCCTCCCGGCTGGAAACACCATATATTTT.

The V gene is TRBV6-5, the J gene TRBJ1-1; TRBD1 matches 8 bases. Looked up from germline, CDR1 is MNHEY and CDR2 is SVGAGI. The CDR3 covers 15 residues. The V and J ends lost 4 bases and 4 bases, in that order; junction bases with no gene match: 8. CDR3 region: CASSSPGQGGTEAFF. As DNA, the CDR3 is TGTGCCAGCAGTTCTCCCGGACAGGGAGGCACTGAAGCTTTCTTT.

This clone was observed a few times. This chain links TRBV12-3 or TRBV12-4 with TRBJ2-3; a possible D gene is TRBD1 (5 bases). This CDR3 has 12 residues. V shed 7 bases and J shed 3 bases, with 8 bases lying between them. DNA of the CDR3: TGTGCCAGCAAGACAGTGACAGATACGCAGTATTTT. It is translated as CASKTVTDTQYF.

The chain uses TRBV7-3 and TRBJ1-1; D unresolved. This CDR3 contains 13 residues. Germline-derived CDR1 and CDR2 are SGHTA and FQGTGA. Deletions cut 6 bases from V and 0 bases from J, with 8 bases between. CDR3 in DNA: TGTGCCAGCAGGGCAGAAATGAACACTGAAGCTTTCTTT. Residues: CASRAEMNTEAFF.

V gene TRBV30 combines with J gene TRBJ1-4; D is unresolved. The ends were cut back, 1 base at V and 3 bases at J, with 9 bases in the middle. From germline, CDR1 is GTSNPN and CDR2 SVGIG (reference sequence). CDR3 size: 14 residues. CDR3 in DNA: TGTGCCTGGAGTGAGGTCAGCGCTAATGAAAAACTGTTTTTT. Translation gives CAWSEVSANEKLFF.

The chain employs TRBV19 and TRBJ1-5, with D perhaps matching TRBD1 (5 bases). CDR1 and CDR2 (germline): LNHDA, SQIVND (reference sequence). Trimming removed 3 bases at V and 1 base at J, with 13 bases between. CDR3 length: 16 amino acids. Here the CDR3 reads CASSIGTRASNQPQHF. Here the CDR3 DNA reads TGTGCCAGTAGTATCGGAACCAGGGCCAGCAATCAGCCCCAGCATTTT.

V usage is TRBV28 and J usage is TRBJ1-2; 8 nucleotides match TRBD1. The germline gives CDR1 MDHEN, CDR2 SYDVKM. This CDR3 has 12 amino acids. With 5 bases clipped from V and 7 bases from J, the junction kept 3 bases outside the gene matches. This CDR3 reads CASSVTGAGYTF. CDR3 nucleotides: TGTGCCAGCAGTGTGACAGGGGCTGGCTACACCTTC.

V gene TRBV5-6 combines with J gene TRBJ2-1, with 8 bases fitting TRBD1. Germline V gene lookup returns CDR1 SGHDT and CDR2 YYEEEE. The CDR3 runs 14 residues. J lost 6 bases, V lost 0 bases, and 2 bases had no gene match. The CDR3 is CASSLGTGSNEQFF. The CDR3, as DNA: TGTGCCAGCAGCTTGGGGACAGGGAGCAATGAGCAGTTCTTC.

This chain uses TRBV28 with TRBJ1-1; 9 nucleotides match TRBD1. Germline loops: CDR1 MDHEN, CDR2 SYDVKM. The V and J ends lost 5 bases and 11 bases, in that order; junction bases with no gene match: 3. The CDR3 loop spans 11 amino acids. As DNA, the CDR3 is TGTGCCAGCAGTATCGGACAGGGGGCTTTCTTT. Its translation: CASSIGQGAFF.

The genes are TRBV7-2 and TRBJ2-2; no definite D call. Germline V gene lookup returns CDR1 SGHTA and CDR2 FQGNSA. The V and J ends lost 5 bases and 4 bases respectively, with 14 bases between them. This CDR3 is 15 amino acids long. The DNA of the CDR3 is TGTGCCAGCAGCCGGCGACACGATTCCACCGGGGAGCTGTTTTTT. Its translation is CASSRRHDSTGELFF.

This chain's CDR3 is CASTLPAKNIQYF. CDR3 DNA sequence: TGTGCCAGCACACTCCCAGCCAAAAACATTCAGTACTTC. The chain joins TRBV2 to TRBJ2-4; no clear D gene. Germline V gene data show CDR1 as SNHLY and CDR2 as FYNNEI. CDR3 length: 13 amino acids. The V gene lost 7 bases and the J gene lost 0 bases, with 7 bases spanning the gap.

The chain links TRBV29-1 to TRBJ1-2; 7 bases fit TRBD1. This CDR3 comprises 16 residues. Trimming removed 5 bases from V and 1 base from J; junction bases left unmatched: 13. The germline gives CDR1 SQVTM, CDR2 ANQGSEA. CDR3 DNA: TGCAGCGTTTCCCAGTCCGGGACAGAGAATAACTATGGCTACACCTTC. Its translation is CSVSQSGTENNYGYTF.

CDR3 bases: TGTGCCAGCAGTTTGACAGGGGCCACAACTAATGAAAAACTGTTTTTT. Translating gives CASSLTGATTNEKLFF. The chain uses TRBV28 and TRBJ1-4, with 8 bases identical to TRBD1. The trim removed 3 bases at V and 0 bases at J, leaving 3 bases unmatched. Germline V gene sequence: CDR1 MDHEN, CDR2 SYDVKM. The CDR3 length is 16 residues.

The chain carries TRBV4-1 and TRBJ1-2; the D is unclear. V dropped 4 bases and J dropped 3 bases, with 15 bases sitting between them. Germline V lookup: CDR1 MGHRA, CDR2 YSYEKL. This CDR3 has 15 amino acids. The CDR3 coding sequence is TGCGCCAGCAGCCCCAGCGGGGTTATTGACTATGGCTACACCTTC. It encodes CASSPSGVIDYGYTF.

This chain joins TRBV4-3 and TRBJ2-3, with 11 nucleotides matching TRBD1. CDR1 and CDR2 (germline): LGHNA, YSLEER. V shed 1 base and J 5 bases; nucleotides not matched to a gene: 5. This CDR3 region has 16 residues. The CDR3 DNA follows: TGCGCCAGCAGCCAAGTAGGACAGGGGGCGGGAGATACGCAGTATTTT. It codes for CASSQVGQGAGDTQYF.

The sample holds a few counts of this clone. The gene calls are TRBV6-4 and TRBJ2-7; TRBD2 matches at 8 bases. This CDR3 region has 14 residues. The germline V gene encodes CDR1 MRHNA and CDR2 SNTAGT. V gave up 6 bases and J gave up 7 bases; unmatched junction bases: 11. DNA of the CDR3: TGTGCCAGCAGCCCCGACGGGGGGGCAAGTGAGCAGTACTTC. Its protein is CASSPDGGASEQYF.

The chain has TRBV30 and TRBJ2-1; D not resolved. Deletions cut 0 bases from V and 9 bases from J, with 6 bases between. The germline CDR1 and CDR2 sequences are GTSNPN and SVGIG (reference sequence). This CDR3 is 11 amino acids long. CDR3 residues: CAWSVRPEQFF. CDR3 DNA sequence: TGTGCCTGGAGTGTGAGGCCTGAGCAGTTCTTC.

The chain joins TRBV28 to TRBJ1-2; 7 bases line up with TRBD1. The germline gives CDR1 MDHEN, CDR2 SYDVKM. After removal of 7 bases from V and 5 bases from J, the junction contained 4 bases not matched to a gene. The CDR3 contains 12 residues. The DNA for the CDR3 is TGTGCCAGCATCGAGGGGGCGTATGGCTACACCTTC. Translated: CASIEGAYGYTF.

The chain links TRBV6-6 to TRBJ2-7; 8 nucleotides match TRBD2. CDR1 is MNHNY and CDR2 is SVGAGI in the germline V gene (reference sequence). The CDR3 totals 17 residues. V gave up 5 bases and J gave up 3 bases; unmatched junction bases: 15. DNA for the CDR3: TGTGCCAGCAGTCGCCTCTTCGGGGGGGGTGCCGACTACGAGCAGTACTTC. Translation: CASSRLFGGGADYEQYF.

The chain couples TRBV5-1 to TRBJ1-1; D may be TRBD1 (6 bases). Germline V CDR1 and CDR2: SGHRS, YFSETQ. This CDR3 contains 13 residues. Trimming removed 0 bases from V and 10 bases from J, with 13 bases in between. The CDR3 sequence: CASSLGQAPRAFF. The CDR3 DNA reads TGCGCCAGCAGCTTGGGACAGGCGCCCCGAGCTTTCTTT. Using reference TRBV5-1 and TRBJ1-1 for the parts outside the CDR3, the full variable domain is KAGVTQTPRYLIKTRGQQVTLSCSPISGHRSVSWYQQTPGQGLQFLFEYFSETQRNKGNFPGRFSGRQFSNSRSEMNVSTLELGDSALYLCASSLGQAPRAFFGQGTRLTVV.

The CDR3 is CASALRGGLTDTQYF. The CDR3 DNA follows: TGTGCCAGCGCCCTGAGGGGGGGCCTGACAGATACGCAGTATTTT. The chain employs TRBV27 and TRBJ2-3, with TRBD2 as a possible D gene (7 bases). This CDR3 contains 15 residues. V gave up 8 bases and J gave up 3 bases, with 18 bases separating them. Germline CDR1 reads MNHEY; CDR2 reads SMNVEV (reference sequence).